The source of this TCR beta chain is a study of regulatory T cells in long-lasting Graves disease. This clonotype occurred a few times. Antigen unknown. CDR3 regions were amplified by Arm-PCR using iRepertoire HTBI primers to build TCR beta libraries. MiXCR was run by TCRdb on the multiplex PCR reads, yielding one entry per CDR3 protein. The sample lists 350,000 to 500,000 distinct CDR3 sequences, around 13% occurring once. Germline V gene data show CDR1 as KGHSH and CDR2 as LQKENI. This CDR3 has 17 residues. V dropped 4 bases and J dropped 2 bases, with 18 bases sitting between them. The time point denotes: newly diagnosed GD, antithyroid drugs for less than 3 months. RNA isolated from PBMCs was used to make the TCR library. Study-level findings and limits: Preferential use of TRBV28, TRBJ1-2 and TRBJ2-5 was seen in persistent disease.

The same sample was also studied in work on T cells in Graves' hyperthyroidism and ophthalmopathy. That source notes: A set of HTBI primers served as the primers for a first-round RT-PCR of the TCR CDR3. Researchers found most expanded thyroid clonotypes above 0.001 in blood as well.

The TCR comes from a woman between 45 and 65 years old with Graves disease. This chain uses TRBV18 with TRBJ2-1; either TRBD1 or TRBD2 may fit D (5 bases each). The sequencing here drew on peripheral blood mononuclear cells (PBMCs), taken at new diagnosis, from a patient treated with antithyroid drugs. CDR3: CASSLGGWGSPYNEQFF. The DNA for the CDR3 is TGTGCCAGCTCACTCGGAGGTTGGGGGAGTCCCTACAATGAGCAGTTCTTC.